The next 2 T cell receptor beta chains were all read from a single sample in a study of blood T cell repertoires in COVID-19. Repertoires were generated with immunoSEQ multiplex PCR, while TCRdb's copy carries only in-frame clones and drops some. The data contain 150,000 or so clones, about 82% of them singletons. Material for sequencing was peripheral blood. All receptors come from an elderly woman with active or convalescent COVID-19.

The J gene is TRBJ1-4, the V gene TRBV5-6; 7 bases match TRBD1. The V segment lost 2 bases and the J segment 7 bases; nucleotides outside the gene matches: 11. Germline assignment: CDR1 SGHDT and CDR2 YYEEEE. The CDR3 sequence is 16 residues long. Here the CDR3 reads CASSFYHLQGGEKLFF. The CDR3 region has the DNA TGTGCCAGCAGCTTCTATCATTTGCAGGGGGGTGAAAAACTGTTTTTT.

The J gene is TRBJ2-1, the V gene TRBV7-2; TRBD1 agrees at 9 bases. This CDR3 has 16 amino acids. Germline CDR1 SGHTA, CDR2 FQGNSA. The junction had 10 bases not matched to a gene; V was cut back by 5 bases and J by 5 bases. CDR3 bases: TGTGCCAGCAGCAAGGCCGGGACAGGGTCCCACAATGAGCAGTTCTTC. It encodes CASSKAGTGSHNEQFF.